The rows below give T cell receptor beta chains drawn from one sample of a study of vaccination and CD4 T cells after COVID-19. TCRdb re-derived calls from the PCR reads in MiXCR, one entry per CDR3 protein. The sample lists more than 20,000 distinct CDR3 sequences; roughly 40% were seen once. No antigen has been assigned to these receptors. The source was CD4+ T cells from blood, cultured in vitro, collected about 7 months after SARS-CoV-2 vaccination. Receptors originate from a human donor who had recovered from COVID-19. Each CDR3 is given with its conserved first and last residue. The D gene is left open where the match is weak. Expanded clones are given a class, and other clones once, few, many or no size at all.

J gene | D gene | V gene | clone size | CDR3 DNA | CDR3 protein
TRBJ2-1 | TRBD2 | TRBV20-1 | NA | TGCAGTGCTAGAGATAGCGGGAGTTCGGATGAGCAGTTCTTC | CSARDSGSSDEQFF
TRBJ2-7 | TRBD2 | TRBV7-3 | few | TGTGCCAGCAGCTTATTTGGCCCTAGCGGGAGAGGAGAGCAGTACTTC | CASSLFGPSGRGEQYF
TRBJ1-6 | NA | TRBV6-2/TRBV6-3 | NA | TGTGCCAGCAGTTTTGAACGGATTAATTCACCCCTCCACTTT | CASSFERINSPLHF
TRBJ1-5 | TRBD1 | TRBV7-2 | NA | TGTGCCAGCAGCGCGGGGACAGCCCAGCCCCAGCATTTT | CASSAGTAQPQHF
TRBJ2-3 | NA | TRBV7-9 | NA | TGTGCCAGCAGCTTTGGGCAGGGACCAGATACGCAGTATTTT | CASSFGQGPDTQYF
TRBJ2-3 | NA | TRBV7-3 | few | TGTGCCAGCAGTTGGGGCGGCAGGGGCACAGATACGCAGTATTTT | CASSWGGRGTDTQYF
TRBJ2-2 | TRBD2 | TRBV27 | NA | TGTGCCAGCACCAGGGGTAGGACTAGCGGAGCGGGGCACACCGGGGAGCTGTTTTTT | CASTRGRTSGAGHTGELFF
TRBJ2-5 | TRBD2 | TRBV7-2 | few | TGTGCCAGCACCCAAGTACTAGCGGGACCAACCCAGTACTTC | CASTQVLAGPTQYF
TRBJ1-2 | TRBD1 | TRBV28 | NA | TGTGCCAGCAGTTTGACAGGGGTCTATGGCTACACCTTC | CASSLTGVYGYTF
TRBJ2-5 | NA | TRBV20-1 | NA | TGCAGTGCTACGATTCAAGAGACCCAGTACTTC | CSATIQETQYF
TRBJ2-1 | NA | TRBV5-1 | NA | TGCGCCAGCAGCTTGGCGGCCGGGAGTCACAATGAGCAGTTCTTC | CASSLAAGSHNEQFF
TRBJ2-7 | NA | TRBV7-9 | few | TGTGCCAGCAGGGCCACCAGCTACGAGCAGTACTTC | CASRATSYEQYF
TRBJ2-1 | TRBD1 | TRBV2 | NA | TGTGCCAGCAGTGGACAGGGAGACAATGAGCAGTTCTTC | CASSGQGDNEQFF
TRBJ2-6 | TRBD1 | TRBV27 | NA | TGTGCCAGCAGTCATCACAGGGGGCCCGGGGCCAACGTCCTGACTTTC | CASSHHRGPGANVLTF
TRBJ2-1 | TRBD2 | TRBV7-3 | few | TGTGCCAGCAGCTTGGGACTAGCGGGAAACGACGAGCAGTTCTTC | CASSLGLAGNDEQFF
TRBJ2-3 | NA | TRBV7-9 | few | TGTGCCAGCAGCTTGCGGATTAGCGGAGGGCCCACAGATACGCAGTATTTT | CASSLRISGGPTDTQYF
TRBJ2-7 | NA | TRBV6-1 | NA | TGTGCCAGCAGTGAAAAGTATGGGTACGAGCAGTACTTC | CASSEKYGYEQYF
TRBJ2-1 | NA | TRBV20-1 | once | TGCAGTGCTAGAGCGGGAGCGGACAATGAGCAGTTCTTC | CSARAGADNEQFF
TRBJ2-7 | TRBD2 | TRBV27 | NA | TGTGCCAGCAGCCGAAAGGGCCTAACTAGCGGCGCATACGAGCAGTACTTC | CASSRKGLTSGAYEQYF
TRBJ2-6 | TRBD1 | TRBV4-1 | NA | TGCGCCAGCAGCCTACGACAGGGGGCGTCTGGGGCCAACGTCCTGACTTTC | CASSLRQGASGANVLTF
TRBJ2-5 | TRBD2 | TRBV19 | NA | TGTGCCAGCGGACTAGCGGGAGGTTCCCAGCCGGAGACCCAGTACTTC | CASGLAGGSQPETQYF
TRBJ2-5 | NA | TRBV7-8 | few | TGTGCCAGCAGCCCTCTTTTCAGGACAGTCCAAGAGACCCAGTACTTC | CASSPLFRTVQETQYF
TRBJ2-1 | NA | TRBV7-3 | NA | TGTGCCAGCAGCTTACAGGGACCTACAGTAGGGAATGAGCAGTTCTTC | CASSLQGPTVGNEQFF
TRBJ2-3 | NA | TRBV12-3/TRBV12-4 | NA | TGTGCCAGCAGTACCCACAGGGACGGTACGCAGTATTTT | CASSTHRDGTQYF
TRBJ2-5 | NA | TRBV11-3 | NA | TGTGCCAGCAGCTTAGGCCCTAACAGGGACCAAGAGACCCAGTACTTC | CASSLGPNRDQETQYF
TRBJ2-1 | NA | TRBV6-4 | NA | TGTGCCAGCAGTGACTCTGCCCAAGAGGGGCACAATGAGCAGTTCTTC | CASSDSAQEGHNEQFF
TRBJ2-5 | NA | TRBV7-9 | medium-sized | TGTGCCAGCAGCTCTGGGCGAGAGACCCAGTACTTC | CASSSGRETQYF